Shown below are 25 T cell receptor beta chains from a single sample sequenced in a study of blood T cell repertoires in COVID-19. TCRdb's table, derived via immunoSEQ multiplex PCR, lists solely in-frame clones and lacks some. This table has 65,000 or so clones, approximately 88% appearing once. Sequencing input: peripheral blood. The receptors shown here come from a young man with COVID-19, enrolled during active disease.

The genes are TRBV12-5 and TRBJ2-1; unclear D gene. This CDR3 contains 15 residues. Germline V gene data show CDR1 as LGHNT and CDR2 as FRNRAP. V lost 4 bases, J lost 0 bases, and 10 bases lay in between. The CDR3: CASGSRRTSYNEQFF. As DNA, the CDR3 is TGTGCTAGTGGTTCGAGGCGTACCTCCTACAATGAGCAGTTCTTC.

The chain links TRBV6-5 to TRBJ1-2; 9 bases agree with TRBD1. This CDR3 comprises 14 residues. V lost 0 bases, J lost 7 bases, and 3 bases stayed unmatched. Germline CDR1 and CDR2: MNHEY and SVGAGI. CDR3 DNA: TGTGCCAGCAGTTACTCGGGACAGGGACTTGGCTACACCTTC. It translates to CASSYSGQGLGYTF.

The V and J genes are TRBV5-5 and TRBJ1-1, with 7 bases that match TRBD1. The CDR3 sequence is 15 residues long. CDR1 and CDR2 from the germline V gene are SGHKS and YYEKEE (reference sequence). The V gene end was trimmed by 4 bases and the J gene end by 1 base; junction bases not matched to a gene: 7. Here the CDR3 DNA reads TGTGCCAGCAGCGCGCGGGACAGACCGAACACTGAAGCTTTCTTT. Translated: CASSARDRPNTEAFF.

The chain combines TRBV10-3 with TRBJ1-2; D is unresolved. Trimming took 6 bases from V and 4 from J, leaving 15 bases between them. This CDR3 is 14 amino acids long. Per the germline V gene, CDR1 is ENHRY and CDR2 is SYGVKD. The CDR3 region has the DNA TGTGCCATCAGGGCTAACAGTGAAATCTATGGCTACACCTTC. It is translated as CAIRANSEIYGYTF.

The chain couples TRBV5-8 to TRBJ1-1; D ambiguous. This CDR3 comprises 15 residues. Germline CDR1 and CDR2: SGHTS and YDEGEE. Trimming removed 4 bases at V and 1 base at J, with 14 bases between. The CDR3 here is CASSHNPTQNTEAFF. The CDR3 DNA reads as TGTGCCAGCAGCCATAACCCCACTCAGAACACTGAAGCTTTCTTT.

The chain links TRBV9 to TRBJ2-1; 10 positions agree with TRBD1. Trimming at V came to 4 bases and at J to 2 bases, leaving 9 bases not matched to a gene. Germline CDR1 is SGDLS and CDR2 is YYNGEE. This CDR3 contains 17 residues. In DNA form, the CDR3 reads TGTGCCAGCAGCCCCCGGACAGGGGGTATTGCCTACAATGAGCAGTTCTTC. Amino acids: CASSPRTGGIAYNEQFF.

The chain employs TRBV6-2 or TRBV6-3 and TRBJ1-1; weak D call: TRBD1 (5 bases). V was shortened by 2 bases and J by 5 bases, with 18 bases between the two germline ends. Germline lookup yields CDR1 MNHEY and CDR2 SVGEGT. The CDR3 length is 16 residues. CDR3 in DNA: TGTGCCAGCAGTTACAATTTACGGGCAGGGCGGACTGAAGCTTTCTTT. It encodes CASSYNLRAGRTEAFF.

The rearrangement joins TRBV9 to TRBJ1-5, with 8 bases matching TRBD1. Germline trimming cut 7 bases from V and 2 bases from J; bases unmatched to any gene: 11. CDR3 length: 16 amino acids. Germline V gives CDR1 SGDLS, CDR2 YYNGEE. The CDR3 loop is CASWGQETPGNQPQHF. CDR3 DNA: TGTGCCAGCTGGGGACAGGAGACCCCTGGCAATCAGCCCCAGCATTTT.

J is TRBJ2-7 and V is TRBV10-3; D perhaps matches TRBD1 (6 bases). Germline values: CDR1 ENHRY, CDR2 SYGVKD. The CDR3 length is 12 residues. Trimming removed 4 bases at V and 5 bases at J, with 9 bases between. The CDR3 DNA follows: TGTGCCATCAGTGCCTCAGGGGACGAGCAGTACTTC. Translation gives CAISASGDEQYF.

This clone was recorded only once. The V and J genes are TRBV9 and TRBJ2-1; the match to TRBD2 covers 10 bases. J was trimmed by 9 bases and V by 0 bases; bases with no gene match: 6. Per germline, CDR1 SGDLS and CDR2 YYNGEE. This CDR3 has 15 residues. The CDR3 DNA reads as TGTGCCAGCAGCGTAGTGGCTAGCGGGAGCGTTGAGCAGTTCTTC. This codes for CASSVVASGSVEQFF.

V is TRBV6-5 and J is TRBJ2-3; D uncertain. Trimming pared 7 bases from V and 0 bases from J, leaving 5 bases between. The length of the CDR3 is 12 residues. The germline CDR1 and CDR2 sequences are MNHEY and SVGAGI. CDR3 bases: TGTGCCAGCAAAACTAGCACAGATACGCAGTATTTT. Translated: CASKTSTDTQYF.

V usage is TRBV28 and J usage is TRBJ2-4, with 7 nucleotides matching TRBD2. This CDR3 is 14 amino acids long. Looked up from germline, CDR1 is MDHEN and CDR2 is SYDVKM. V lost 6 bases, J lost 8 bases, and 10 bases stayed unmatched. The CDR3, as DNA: TGTGCCAGCAGCACCCGACGGGAGGATGACATTCAGTACTTC. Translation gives CASSTRREDDIQYF.

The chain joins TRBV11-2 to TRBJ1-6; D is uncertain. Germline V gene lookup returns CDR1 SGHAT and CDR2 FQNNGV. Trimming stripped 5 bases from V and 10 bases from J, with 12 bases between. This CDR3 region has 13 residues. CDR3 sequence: CASSPRETSPLHF. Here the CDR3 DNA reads TGTGCCAGCAGCCCCCGGGAGACATCACCCCTCCACTTT.

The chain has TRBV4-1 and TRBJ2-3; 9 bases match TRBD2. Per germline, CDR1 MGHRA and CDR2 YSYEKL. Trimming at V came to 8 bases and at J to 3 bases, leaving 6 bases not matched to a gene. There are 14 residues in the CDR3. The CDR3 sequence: CASSVTSGTDTQYF. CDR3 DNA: TGCGCCAGCTCGGTAACTAGCGGGACAGATACGCAGTATTTT.

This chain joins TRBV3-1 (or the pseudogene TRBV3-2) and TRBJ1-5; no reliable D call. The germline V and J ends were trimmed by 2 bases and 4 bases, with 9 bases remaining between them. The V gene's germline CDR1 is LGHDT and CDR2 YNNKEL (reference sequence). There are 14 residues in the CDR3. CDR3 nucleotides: TGTGCCAGCAGCCAATCAGGCGCGAATCAGCCCCAGCATTTT. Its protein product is CASSQSGANQPQHF.

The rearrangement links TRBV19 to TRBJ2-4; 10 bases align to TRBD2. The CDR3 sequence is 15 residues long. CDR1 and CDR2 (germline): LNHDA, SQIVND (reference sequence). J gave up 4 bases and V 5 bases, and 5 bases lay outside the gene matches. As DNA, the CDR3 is TGTGCCAGTAGTTCCGGACTAGCGGTTAAAAACATTCAGTACTTC. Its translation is CASSSGLAVKNIQYF.

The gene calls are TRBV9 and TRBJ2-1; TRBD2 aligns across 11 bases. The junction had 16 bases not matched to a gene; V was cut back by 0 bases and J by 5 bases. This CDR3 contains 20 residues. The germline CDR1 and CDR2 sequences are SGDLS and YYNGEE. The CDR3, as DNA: TGTGCCAGCAGCGTAGTTGGTCTAGCGGGAGGCTACGATCATAACAATGAGCAGTTCTTC. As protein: CASSVVGLAGGYDHNNEQFF.

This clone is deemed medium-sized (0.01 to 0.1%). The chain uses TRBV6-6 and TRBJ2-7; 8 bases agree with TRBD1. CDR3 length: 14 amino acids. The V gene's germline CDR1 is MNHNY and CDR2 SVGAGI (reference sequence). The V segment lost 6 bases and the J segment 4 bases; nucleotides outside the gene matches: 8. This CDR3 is CASSRRDRQYEQYF. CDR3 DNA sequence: TGTGCCAGCAGCCGAAGGGACAGGCAATACGAGCAGTACTTC.

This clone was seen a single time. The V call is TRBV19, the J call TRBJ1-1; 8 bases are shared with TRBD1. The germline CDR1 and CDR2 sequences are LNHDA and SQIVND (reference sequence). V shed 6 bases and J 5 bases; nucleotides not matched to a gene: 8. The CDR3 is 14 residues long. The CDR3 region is CASRTGVGGTEAFF. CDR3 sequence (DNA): TGTGCCAGTAGGACAGGGGTGGGAGGGACTGAAGCTTTCTTT.

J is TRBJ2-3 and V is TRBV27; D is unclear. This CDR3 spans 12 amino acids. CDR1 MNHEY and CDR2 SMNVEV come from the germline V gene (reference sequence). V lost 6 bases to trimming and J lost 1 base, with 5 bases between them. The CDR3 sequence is CASRTGTDTQYF. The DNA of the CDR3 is TGTGCCAGCAGAACGGGCACAGATACGCAGTATTTT.

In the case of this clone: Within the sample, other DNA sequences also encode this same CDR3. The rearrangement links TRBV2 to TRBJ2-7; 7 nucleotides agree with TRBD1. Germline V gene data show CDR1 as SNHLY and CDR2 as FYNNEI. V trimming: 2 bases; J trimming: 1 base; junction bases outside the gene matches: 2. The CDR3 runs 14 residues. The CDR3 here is CASSEQGVSYEQYF. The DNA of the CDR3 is TGTGCCAGCAGTGAACAGGGGGTTTCCTACGAGCAGTACTTC.

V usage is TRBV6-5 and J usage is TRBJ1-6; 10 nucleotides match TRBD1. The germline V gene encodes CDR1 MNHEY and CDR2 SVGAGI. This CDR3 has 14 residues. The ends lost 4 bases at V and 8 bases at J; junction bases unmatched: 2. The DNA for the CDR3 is TGTGCCAGCAGTTGGGGGACAGGGGATTCACCCCTCCACTTT. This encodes CASSWGTGDSPLHF.

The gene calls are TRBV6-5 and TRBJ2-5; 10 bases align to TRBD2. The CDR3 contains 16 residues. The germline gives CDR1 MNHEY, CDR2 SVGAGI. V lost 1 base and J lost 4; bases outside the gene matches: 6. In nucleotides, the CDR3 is TGTGCCAGCAGTTACTGGGTAGCGGGAGGATCAGAGACCCAGTACTTC. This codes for CASSYWVAGGSETQYF.

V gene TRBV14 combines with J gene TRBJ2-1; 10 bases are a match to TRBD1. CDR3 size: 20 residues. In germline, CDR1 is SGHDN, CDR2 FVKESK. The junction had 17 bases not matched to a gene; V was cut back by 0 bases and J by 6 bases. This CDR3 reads CASSQERLGPGQGRTNEQFF. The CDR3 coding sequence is TGTGCCAGCAGCCAAGAAAGACTTGGGCCGGGACAGGGGCGCACCAATGAGCAGTTCTTC.

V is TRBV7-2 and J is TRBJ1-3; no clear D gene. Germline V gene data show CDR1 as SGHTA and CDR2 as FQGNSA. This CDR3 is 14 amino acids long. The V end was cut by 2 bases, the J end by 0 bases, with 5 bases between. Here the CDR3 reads CASSLQNSGNTIYF. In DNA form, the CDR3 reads TGTGCCAGCAGCTTACAAAACTCTGGAAACACCATATATTTT.